The present T cell receptor beta chain was sequenced within a study of monozygotic twins with inflammatory bowel disease. The study, taken as a whole, reports: Healthy co-twins had higher TCRbeta inverse Simpson diversity than their IBD twins.

Concerning this clonotype itself: As yet, its antigen is unknown.

TCRdb reworked the 5' RACE reads into one entry per CDR3 protein, no DNA. The sample has around 400,000 distinct CDR3 sequences. The receptor comes from a human donor with ulcerative colitis or Crohn's disease, or a healthy co-twin of an affected twin (not recorded which). The sequenced material came from blood.

Here the CDR3 reads CAISEPSKGDEQFF. The chain joins TRBV10-3 to TRBJ2-1; lacking DNA, the TRBD2 call made by TCRdb goes unchecked. The CDR3 has 14 amino acids. Germline V gene sequence: CDR1 ENHRY, CDR2 SYGVKD.